This T cell receptor (beta chain) was captured by sequencing in a study of blood T cells in healthy people across ages. Study outcomes and limitations: Diversity estimates from one million T cells were considered underestimates.

To note about this clonotype: The antigen is not known.

A second PCR of about 6 to 12 cycles used a sample-barcoded 5' primer and a J-beta primer mix. Each cDNA molecule carried a tag from a template-switch adaptor that contained 12 random nucleotides. TCRdb called the 5' RACE reads again in MiXCR, with one record for every CDR3 protein. The sample contains about 1.5 million distinct CDR3 sequences, roughly 43% of which appear only once. Trimming took 3 bases from V and 8 from J, leaving 17 bases between them. The CDR3 totals 15 residues. The germline V gene has CDR1 ENHRY and CDR2 SYGVKD. The specimen sequenced was blood. The origin of this receptor is a woman aged 18-29 years in good health. The rearrangement links TRBV10-3 to TRBJ2-1, with a possible D match to TRBD2 (6 bases). The CDR3 nucleotides read TGTGCCATCAGTGAAAGGACTACTACGGGGGATGAGCAGTTCTTC. Its translation: CAISERTTTGDEQFF.